The 18 T cell receptor beta chains below were found in one sample sequenced in a study of cytotoxic CD8 clonotypes in ibrutinib-treated CLL. Sequencing was performed with immunoSEQ multiplex PCR; in TCRdb, only in-frame clones are kept and a portion is missing. The repertoire holds 110,000 to 150,000 clones, with 75% to 80% as singletons. Sample: PBMCs, taken after 24 months of ibrutinib treatment. The receptors were sampled from a human donor with chronic lymphocytic leukemia.

This clone was seen at least ten times. The chain links TRBV2 to TRBJ2-3; D remains ambiguous. The CDR3 is 13 residues long. V lost 3 bases and J 2 bases, leaving 6 bases between the germline ends. Germline V gene lookup returns CDR1 SNHLY and CDR2 FYNNEI. The CDR3 sequence is CASSDGVTDTQYF. Written as DNA, the CDR3 is TGTGCCAGCAGTGATGGGGTCACAGATACGCAGTATTTT.

The chain combines TRBV7-2 with TRBJ2-7; 12 bases line up with TRBD2. The CDR3 runs 15 residues. V lost 5 bases to trimming and J lost 4 bases; unmatched junction nucleotides: 6. Germline V gene lookup returns CDR1 SGHTA and CDR2 FQGNSA. Here the CDR3 reads CASSNRLAGVYEQYF. The CDR3 nucleotides are TGTGCCAGCAGCAACCGACTAGCGGGAGTTTACGAGCAGTACTTC.

This clone was counted only a few times. The V and J genes are TRBV12-5 and TRBJ2-1; no clear D gene. V was trimmed by 4 bases and J by 3 bases, leaving 4 bases between them. Germline CDR1 is LGHNT and CDR2 is FRNRAP. The CDR3 length is 12 residues. The DNA for the CDR3 is TGTGCTAGTGGTTGGGACTACAATGAGCAGTTCTTC. It is translated as CASGWDYNEQFF.

The chain couples TRBV7-2 to TRBJ2-3; 12 bases align to TRBD2. J gave up 6 bases and V 1 base, and 5 bases lay outside the gene matches. The CDR3 spans 16 residues. Germline values: CDR1 SGHTA, CDR2 FQGNSA. The CDR3 region has the DNA TGTGCCAGCAGCTTAGGGACTAGCGGGGCGAGCGATACGCAGTATTTT. Its translation is CASSLGTSGASDTQYF. Combining the CDR3 with reference TRBV7-2 and TRBJ2-3 gives the whole variable domain GAGVSQSPSNKVTEKGKDVELRCDPISGHTALYWYRQSLGQGLEFLIYFQGNSAPDKSGLPSDRFSAERTGGSVSTLTIQRTQQEDSAVYLCASSLGTSGASDTQYFGPGTRLTVL.

This rearrangement joins TRBV18 to TRBJ2-3, with TRBD2 as a possible D gene (5 bases). Trimming removed 3 bases at V and 4 bases at J, with 8 bases between. The CDR3 totals 13 residues. Germline V gives CDR1 KGHSH, CDR2 LQKENI. CDR3 coding DNA: TGTGCCAGCTCACCGCCCGGGGCAGATACGCAGTATTTT. It specifies CASSPPGADTQYF.

This rearrangement joins TRBV5-1 to TRBJ2-1; 7 bases are a match to TRBD1. The germline CDR1 and CDR2 sequences are SGHRS and YFSETQ. Trimming took 4 bases from V and 9 from J; bases not matched to a gene: 13. This CDR3 comprises 15 residues. Written as DNA, the CDR3 is TGCGCCAGCAGCCCGGGGACAGACATAACGCGTGAGCAGTTCTTC. Residues: CASSPGTDITREQFF.

The chain is built from TRBV28 and TRBJ1-5; no reliable D call. V lost 3 bases and J 5 bases, leaving 5 bases between the germline ends. The CDR3 has 12 residues. CDR1 MDHEN and CDR2 SYDVKM come from the germline V gene. The CDR3 loop reads CASSLADQPQHF. In nucleotides, the CDR3 is TGTGCCAGCAGTTTGGCTGATCAGCCCCAGCATTTT.

The V and J genes are TRBV7-8 and TRBJ1-5; D is unresolved. Germline lookup yields CDR1 SGHVS and CDR2 FQNEAQ. The V and J ends lost 5 bases and 0 bases respectively, with 14 bases between them. The CDR3 sequence is 16 residues long. CDR3 residues: CASSPWAAFSNQPQHF. The CDR3 DNA reads as TGTGCCAGCAGCCCCTGGGCGGCCTTTAGCAATCAGCCCCAGCATTTT.

This clone was recorded only once. This chain's CDR3 is CASMPAGEITGELFF. The DNA of the CDR3 is TGTGCCAGCATGCCAGCGGGAGAGATCACCGGGGAGCTGTTTTTT. The chain recombines TRBV7-2 with TRBJ2-2, with 8 bases fitting TRBD2. The CDR3 loop spans 15 amino acids. Germline assignment: CDR1 SGHTA and CDR2 FQGNSA. J was trimmed by 4 bases and V by 7 bases; bases with no gene match: 8.

CDR3 nucleotides: TGTGCCAGCAGTTACGCCGCAGGGCCCTATACAGATACGCAGTATTTT. Translation gives CASSYAAGPYTDTQYF. The genes are TRBV6-5 and TRBJ2-3; weak D call: TRBD1 (5 bases). The CDR3 extends over 16 amino acids. The V and J ends lost 2 bases and 3 bases respectively, with 15 bases between them. In germline, CDR1 is MNHEY, CDR2 SVGAGI.

This clone was detected a few times. This chain joins TRBV6-5 and TRBJ2-5; TRBD1 matches 7 bases. The V gene's germline CDR1 is MNHEY and CDR2 SVGAGI. This CDR3 spans 13 amino acids. The V gene end was trimmed by 6 bases and the J gene end by 1 base; junction bases not matched to a gene: 2. The CDR3 region has the DNA TGTGCCAGCAGCCGGGACAGCCAAGAGACCCAGTACTTC. Translating gives CASSRDSQETQYF.

This chain connects TRBV4-1 to TRBJ2-2, with 11 nucleotides matching TRBD2. CDR3 size: 18 residues. V gave up 3 bases and J gave up 2 bases; unmatched junction bases: 8. Germline CDR1 reads MGHRA; CDR2 reads YSYEKL. The CDR3 DNA sequence: TGCGCCAGCAGCCACACCATGACTAGCGGGGACAACACCGGGGAGCTGTTTTTT. Residues: CASSHTMTSGDNTGELFF.

This clone was seen only a few times. The rearrangement uses TRBV6-6 and TRBJ2-3; D could derive from TRBD1 or TRBD2 (5 bases each). This CDR3 contains 15 residues. The V gene lost 4 bases and the J gene lost 5 bases, with 16 bases spanning the gap. CDR1 is MNHNY and CDR2 is SVGAGI in the germline V gene (reference sequence). CDR3 residues: CASSLWAGTGDTQYF. The CDR3 bases are TGTGCCAGCAGTTTGTGGGCCGGGACCGGAGATACGCAGTATTTT.

The chain recombines TRBV28 with TRBJ2-3, with 8 bases fitting TRBD2. The CDR3 totals 13 residues. V was pared by 8 bases and J by 6 bases, with 7 bases of the junction left unmatched. Looked up from germline, CDR1 is MDHEN and CDR2 is SYDVKM. CDR3 in amino acids: CASPTSGRDTQYF. In DNA, the CDR3 is TGTGCCAGCCCAACTAGCGGCCGTGATACGCAGTATTTT.

This clone was detected only once. The CDR3 here is CATSRDPASRETQYF. CDR3 in DNA: TGTGCCACCAGCAGAGATCCGGCATCCCGGGAGACCCAGTACTTC. This chain uses TRBV15 with TRBJ2-5; D is unclear. Germline-derived CDR1 and CDR2 are LNHNV and YYDKDF (reference sequence). V lost 0 bases, J lost 5 bases, and 13 bases lay in between. The length of the CDR3 is 15 residues.

The chain uses TRBV9 and TRBJ2-3, with D tentatively TRBD1 (6 bases). Germline V gene data show CDR1 as SGDLS and CDR2 as YYNGEE. Trimming removed 5 bases at V and 6 bases at J, with 16 bases between. CDR3 length: 14 residues. The CDR3 DNA follows: TGTGCCAGCAGGGCCCTGGCCACAGGGGATACGCAGTATTTT. The encoded protein is CASRALATGDTQYF.

The rearrangement uses TRBV6-6 and TRBJ1-4, with a possible D match to TRBD1 (5 bases). The CDR3 has 14 amino acids. V was cut by 0 bases and J by 7 bases, with 9 bases left in between. The germline gives CDR1 MNHNY, CDR2 SVGAGI (reference sequence). CDR3 DNA sequence: TGTGCCAGCAGTTACTCGCAGGGAGGTGAAAAACTGTTTTTT. Its translation: CASSYSQGGEKLFF.

For the CDR3, the DNA is TGCGCCAGCAGCCTGGGGGGGATTGGCACTGAAGCTTTCTTT. It encodes CASSLGGIGTEAFF. The chain combines TRBV5-1 with TRBJ1-1; D perhaps matches TRBD1 (5 bases). CDR3 length: 14 residues. Between the trimmed V and J ends, which lost 4 bases and 4 bases, there was a span of 14 bases. The V gene's germline CDR1 is SGHRS and CDR2 YFSETQ.